One and the same sample provided the 3 T cell receptor beta chains below, sequenced in a study of CD8+ T cells in alopecia areata. Following extraction, RNA underwent reverse transcription to cDNA, which served as the sequencing template. Produced via immunoSEQ multiplex PCR; TCRdb's table is partial and in-frame only. Seen here are about 200,000 clones, just over 55% observed once, and the top ten hold around 5%. Material: CD8+ T cells sorted from blood. The receptors were gathered from a human donor in good health.

This chain uses TRBV2 with TRBJ2-5, with TRBD2 identical over 10 bases. V trimming: 7 bases; J trimming: 2 bases; junction bases outside the gene matches: 4. CDR1 is SNHLY and CDR2 is FYNNEI in the germline V gene. The CDR3 contains 14 residues. This CDR3 is CASKTSGEQETQYF. CDR3 bases: TGTGCCAGCAAAACTAGCGGGGAACAAGAGACCCAGTACTTC.

In its sample, this clone was seen once. The rearrangement links TRBV4-1 to TRBJ1-1; D is unclear. V was shortened by 3 bases and J by 1 base, with 6 bases between the two germline ends. Germline assignment: CDR1 MGHRA and CDR2 YSYEKL. The CDR3 has 13 residues. CDR3 coding DNA: TGCGCCAGCAGCCACCAAGGGAACACTGAAGCTTTCTTT. It specifies CASSHQGNTEAFF.

Concerning this clone itself: Other nucleotide sequences in the sample specify the same CDR3. The chain combines TRBV27 with TRBJ1-5; maybe TRBD1 (6 bases). The CDR3 has 14 amino acids. Per germline, CDR1 MNHEY and CDR2 SMNVEV (reference sequence). V lost 1 base to trimming and J lost 5 bases, with 9 bases between them. The CDR3 bases are TGTGCCAGCAGTTTATTTGGGGGCGATCAGCCCCAGCATTTT. This codes for CASSLFGGDQPQHF.